A single sample gave rise to the 31 T cell receptor beta chains below, sequenced in a study of T-cell reconstitution after alpha-beta-depleted transplantation in children. During its preparation, the TCRbeta library received unique molecular identifiers. MiXCR was run by TCRdb on the PCR reads, yielding one entry per CDR3 protein. The sample contains some 300,000 distinct CDR3 sequences, about 9.5% of which appear only once. Sequenced material: PBMCs, taken before TCRalphabeta/CD19-depleted stem cell transplant. The origin of the receptors is a boy in the first two years of life with acute myeloid leukemia, due to receive a stem cell transplant.

This clonotype was observed at least ten times. This sequence joins TRBV7-3 and TRBJ2-2, with 10 positions matching TRBD2. This CDR3 has 16 residues. V dropped 2 bases and J dropped 7; count of bases not matched to a gene: 7. Per the germline V gene, CDR1 is SGHTA and CDR2 is FQGTGA. This CDR3 is CASSLEAGGPGGELFF. CDR3 DNA: TGTGCCAGCAGCTTAGAAGCGGGGGGGCCAGGCGGGGAGCTGTTTTTT.

In this sample, this clonotype turned up a few times. The V gene is TRBV12-3 or TRBV12-4, the J gene TRBJ2-3; either TRBD1 or TRBD2 may supply D (5 bases each). V was pared by 6 bases and J by 6 bases, with 16 bases between. The CDR3 is made up of 14 amino acids. The CDR3 region is CASRLPGLPDTQYF. The DNA of the CDR3 is TGTGCCAGCAGACTCCCGGGGCTCCCGGATACGCAGTATTTT.

This clonotype was counted many times. The chain couples TRBV6-1 to TRBJ2-7; unclear D gene. This CDR3 is built from 13 residues. Trimming pared 2 bases from V and 3 bases from J, leaving 8 bases between. CDR1 and CDR2 (germline): MNHNS, SASEGT. The CDR3 protein is CASSETDNYEQYF. In nucleotides, the CDR3 is TGTGCCAGCAGTGAAACGGATAACTACGAGCAGTACTTC.

This clonotype was observed at least ten times. The chain joins TRBV9 to TRBJ2-5; 14 positions match TRBD2. Germline loops: CDR1 SGDLS, CDR2 YYNGEE. Losses at the gene ends were 3 bases for V and 2 bases for J; bases not matched to a gene: 9. This CDR3 contains 18 residues. The CDR3 region is CASSAGLAGGIVQETQYF. CDR3 bases: TGTGCCAGCAGCGCAGGACTAGCGGGAGGAATTGTTCAAGAGACCCAGTACTTC.

This clonotype came up many times. V gene TRBV12-3 or TRBV12-4 combines with J gene TRBJ2-3, with D hard to call. V lost 8 bases, J lost 2 bases, and 14 bases lay in between. CDR3 length: 14 amino acids. The CDR3 region is CASSGSPSTDTQYF. In DNA, the CDR3 is TGTGCCAGCTCGGGCTCCCCTTCCACAGATACGCAGTATTTT.

Points on this clonotype: A much larger clone lies a single base off, so this may be a read error. This rearrangement joins TRBV28 to TRBJ2-1; 8 nucleotides agree with TRBD1. Germline values: CDR1 MDHEN, CDR2 SYDVKM. The CDR3 covers 15 residues. CDR3 sequence: CASSLPAGQANEHFF. CDR3 nucleotide sequence: TGTGCCAGCAGTTTACCCGCGGGACAGGCGAATGAGCACTTCTTC.

This clonotype came up many times. The chain recombines TRBV19 with TRBJ1-5, with a weak D call TRBD1 (6 bases). The CDR3 is 16 amino acids. V was shortened by 1 base and J by 4 bases, with 14 bases between the two germline ends. Germline loops: CDR1 LNHDA, CDR2 SQIVND (reference sequence). CDR3: CASSIGDTLRNQPQHF. CDR3 nucleotides: TGTGCCAGTAGTATAGGGGACACCCTCAGGAATCAGCCCCAGCATTTT. Filled out from reference TRBV19 and TRBJ1-5, the complete variable domain reads DGGITQSPKYLFRKEGQNVTLSCEQNLNHDAMYWYRQDPGQGLRLIYYSQIVNDFQKGDIAEGYSVSREKKESFPLTVTSAQKNPTAFYLCASSIGDTLRNQPQHFGDGTRLSIL.

As concerns this clonotype: The DNA is omitted, as the CDR3 cannot be located on it reliably, and the CDR3 follows TCRdb's listing. V usage is TRBV20-1 and J usage is TRBJ2-3; TRBD1, as called in the table, went unchecked against the DNA. Per germline, CDR1 DFQATT and CDR2 SNEGSKA (reference sequence). The CDR3 spans 12 residues, counting both ends. CDR3 loop: CSARVGRGARYF.

This clonotype turned up a few times. CDR3 sequence (DNA): TGCAGTTCAAGGCGGACTAGCGACGTTCAAGAGACCCAGTACTTC. Its translation is CSSRRTSDVQETQYF. The chain employs TRBV20-1 and TRBJ2-5; 9 nucleotides line up with TRBD2. With 8 bases clipped from V and 2 bases from J, the junction kept 12 bases outside the gene matches. The CDR3 is 15 amino acids. Per the germline V gene, CDR1 is DFQATT and CDR2 is SNEGSKA (reference sequence).

In this sample, this clonotype turned up a few times. V usage is TRBV4-2 and J usage is TRBJ2-3; 9 bases agree with TRBD2. This CDR3 has 17 amino acids. The J segment lost 1 base and the V segment lost 3 bases, leaving 8 bases of the junction unmatched. Germline V gene data show CDR1 as LGHNA and CDR2 as YNFKEQ. The chain's CDR3 is CASSHESGGLRTDTQYF. CDR3 coding DNA: TGTGCCAGCAGCCATGAAAGCGGGGGGCTCCGCACAGATACGCAGTATTTT.

In this sample, this clonotype turned up many times. The rearrangement joins TRBV15 to TRBJ2-3, with a weak D call TRBD1 (7 bases). Per the germline V gene, CDR1 is LNHNV and CDR2 is YYDKDF (reference sequence). V lost 0 bases, J lost 1 base, and 11 bases lay in between. There are 16 residues in the CDR3. The CDR3 nucleotides are TGTGCCACCAGCAGAGATCGGGGGACAGGCACAGATACGCAGTATTTT. It encodes CATSRDRGTGTDTQYF.

This clonotype was seen repeatedly, ten times or more. J is TRBJ2-7 and V is TRBV2; the match to TRBD1 covers 10 bases. Looked up from germline, CDR1 is SNHLY and CDR2 is FYNNEI. Trimming removed 11 bases from V and 5 bases from J; junction bases left unmatched: 9. The CDR3 sequence is 13 residues long. Written as DNA, the CDR3 is TGTGCCTCACACCGGGACAGGGGCGACGAGCAGTACTTC. Translated: CASHRDRGDEQYF.

The sample holds many counts of this clonotype. V gene TRBV20-1 combines with J gene TRBJ2-4; 7 positions match TRBD1. Looked up from germline, CDR1 is DFQATT and CDR2 is SNEGSKA (reference sequence). This CDR3 comprises 16 residues. The ends lost 1 base at V and 0 bases at J; junction bases unmatched: 6. The CDR3 region has the DNA TGCAGTGCTAGAGTAGGGACAGATCTAGCCAAAAACATTCAGTACTTC. Amino acid sequence: CSARVGTDLAKNIQYF.

There are a few counts of this clonotype. The chain recombines TRBV20-1 with TRBJ2-1, with D perhaps matching TRBD2 (6 bases). There are 13 residues in the CDR3. The V gene lost 3 bases and the J gene lost 9 bases, with 15 bases spanning the gap. Germline-derived CDR1 and CDR2 are DFQATT and SNEGSKA (reference sequence). The CDR3 region has the DNA TGCAGTGCTAGCCCGACTAGTTTGAGTGAGCAGTTCTTC. It specifies CSASPTSLSEQFF.

This clonotype was seen repeatedly, ten times or more. The chain has TRBV10-3 and TRBJ2-1; 9 bases map to TRBD2. Germline V CDR1 and CDR2: ENHRY, SYGVKD. CDR3 length: 14 residues. The J segment lost 9 bases and the V segment lost 4 bases, leaving 7 bases of the junction unmatched. The chain's CDR3 is CAISAGLAGIEQFF. The CDR3 region has the DNA TGTGCCATCAGTGCGGGACTAGCTGGGATTGAGCAGTTCTTC.

This clonotype was recorded at least ten times. The V call is TRBV10-3, the J call TRBJ2-3; 9 nucleotides align to TRBD2. CDR3 length equals 14 residues. In germline, CDR1 is ENHRY, CDR2 SYGVKD. V lost 4 bases and J lost 5; bases outside the gene matches: 4. The CDR3 protein is CAISASGGIDTQYF. The CDR3 DNA follows: TGTGCCATCAGTGCAAGCGGGGGGATAGATACGCAGTATTTT.

This clonotype was seen repeatedly, ten times or more. The chain combines TRBV6-1 with TRBJ2-1, with 14 bases identical to TRBD2. The CDR3 length is 20 residues. J gave up 9 bases and V 6 bases, and 22 bases lay outside the gene matches. Germline CDR1 and CDR2: MNHNS and SASEGT. The CDR3 nucleotides are TGTGCCAGCAGGGAAACGACAGGACTTCGGGGACTAGCGGGAGTAAGTGAGCAGTTCTTC. This codes for CASRETTGLRGLAGVSEQFF.

This clonotype was found many times. The chain employs TRBV5-1 and TRBJ2-5; 7 nucleotides line up with TRBD2. Germline V CDR1 and CDR2: SGHRS, YFSETQ. This CDR3 spans 14 amino acids. J was trimmed by 8 bases and V by 0 bases; bases with no gene match: 7. The CDR3 protein is CASSLVFAGETQYF. The CDR3, as DNA: TGCGCCAGCAGCTTGGTTTTTGCGGGGGAAACCCAGTACTTC. Full variable domain (remainder filled in from reference TRBV5-1 and TRBJ2-5): KAGVTQTPRYLIKTRGQQVTLSCSPISGHRSVSWYQQTPGQGLQFLFEYFSETQRNKGNFPGRFSGRQFSNSRSEMNVSTLELGDSALYLCASSLVFAGETQYFGPGTRLLVL.

This clonotype was picked up many times. The genes are TRBV9 and TRBJ2-4, with D maybe TRBD1 (6 bases). Germline V gives CDR1 SGDLS, CDR2 YYNGEE. There are 15 residues in the CDR3. V was trimmed by 4 bases and J by 7 bases, leaving 18 bases between them. CDR3 nucleotides: TGTGCCAGCAGCCTCCAAGGACAGACGGCCAACATTCAGTACTTC. Translated, it gives CASSLQGQTANIQYF. Based on the CDR3 plus reference TRBV9 and TRBJ2-4, the full variable domain is DSGVTQTPKHLITATGQRVTLRCSPRSGDLSVYWYQQSLDQGLQFLIQYYNGEERAKGNILERFSAQQFPDLHSELNLSSLELGDSALYFCASSLQGQTANIQYFGAGTRLSVL.

The rearrangement joins TRBV29-1 to TRBJ1-1; the D gene is possibly TRBD1 (6 bases). Trimming took 6 bases from V and 0 from J, leaving 17 bases between them. There are 15 residues in the CDR3. The germline V gene has CDR1 SQVTM and CDR2 ANQGSEA. CDR3 bases: TGCAGCGTCCCCTCCGGGGGGCTGTTGAACACTGAAGCTTTCTTT. The encoded protein is CSVPSGGLLNTEAFF.

This clonotype has ten or more counts. The chain links TRBV29-1 to TRBJ2-3, with TRBD2 matching 9 bases. The V gene end was trimmed by 6 bases and the J gene end by 5 bases; junction bases not matched to a gene: 0. This CDR3 is 11 amino acids long. CDR1 is SQVTM and CDR2 is ANQGSEA in the germline V gene. As DNA, the CDR3 is TGCAGCGTGACTAGCGGAGATACGCAGTATTTT. The encoded protein is CSVTSGDTQYF.

In its sample, this clonotype was seen many times. The chain couples TRBV28 to TRBJ2-7; no definite D call. This CDR3 is 14 amino acids long. V was shortened by 6 bases and J by 2 bases, with 14 bases between the two germline ends. Germline V gene sequence: CDR1 MDHEN, CDR2 SYDVKM. DNA for the CDR3: TGTGCCAGCAGGGTCCAGCTTTACCCCTACGAGCAGTACTTC. As protein: CASRVQLYPYEQYF.

This clonotype occurred many times. V and J are TRBV5-4 and TRBJ2-2; D is unclear. Trimming removed 5 bases at V and 1 base at J, with 15 bases between. Germline V gene data show CDR1 as SGHNT and CDR2 as YYREEE (reference sequence). The CDR3 length is 16 residues. The DNA of the CDR3 is TGTGCCAGCAGTTATGGACCTACCCTGAACACCGGGGAGCTGTTTTTT. Protein: CASSYGPTLNTGELFF.

The chain carries TRBV20-1 and TRBJ2-5, with 8 bases matching TRBD2. Per germline, CDR1 DFQATT and CDR2 SNEGSKA (reference sequence). V gave up 1 base and J gave up 2 bases; unmatched junction bases: 3. The CDR3 loop spans 14 amino acids. The CDR3 region is CSARVSGVQETQYF. Written as DNA, the CDR3 is TGCAGTGCTAGAGTTAGCGGGGTTCAAGAGACCCAGTACTTC.

At least ten counts were recorded for this clonotype. The chain has TRBV20-1 and TRBJ2-3; perhaps TRBD1 as D (5 bases). V was shortened by 6 bases and J by 0 bases, with 10 bases between the two germline ends. This CDR3 comprises 13 residues. Germline lookup yields CDR1 DFQATT and CDR2 SNEGSKA (reference sequence). The CDR3 sequence is CSAPGASTDTQYF. The CDR3, as DNA: TGCAGTGCGCCTGGGGCGAGCACAGATACGCAGTATTTT.

Only a few counts were recorded for this clonotype. The chain carries TRBV5-8 and TRBJ2-5, with TRBD2 matching over 11 bases. CDR1 SGHTS and CDR2 YDEGEE come from the germline V gene. This CDR3 is built from 17 residues. Trimming took 4 bases from V and 5 from J; bases not matched to a gene: 13. The CDR3 here is CASSLRASGRPAETQYF. CDR3 DNA: TGTGCCAGCAGCCTCCGAGCTAGCGGGAGGCCGGCGGAGACCCAGTACTTC.

This clonotype was recorded many times. This rearrangement joins TRBV15 to TRBJ2-3, with D perhaps matching TRBD1 (6 bases). The CDR3 has 17 residues. V was cut by 0 bases and J by 1 base, with 14 bases left in between. CDR1 and CDR2 from the germline V gene are LNHNV and YYDKDF (reference sequence). As DNA, the CDR3 is TGTGCCACCAGCAGAGAAAGGGACACGTTCGGCACAGATACGCAGTATTTT. Translating gives CATSRERDTFGTDTQYF.

There are many counts of this clonotype. J is TRBJ2-1 and V is TRBV29-1, with 10 positions matching TRBD2. CDR1 and CDR2 from the germline V gene are SQVTM and ANQGSEA. The CDR3 has 14 amino acids. V shed 1 base, J shed 9 bases, and the junction held 6 bases outside the gene matches. The CDR3 bases are TGCAGCGTTGAAGTCCTAGCGGGAGACGGTGAGCAGTTCTTC. Protein product: CSVEVLAGDGEQFF.

This clonotype was seen many times. The rearrangement joins TRBV12-3 or TRBV12-4 to TRBJ2-3; D is ambiguous. The CDR3 is 15 amino acids. The V end was cut by 5 bases, the J end by 0 bases, with 12 bases between. In DNA form, the CDR3 reads TGTGCCAGCAGTCCCCGCGGTTCTAGCACAGATACGCAGTATTTT. Its protein product is CASSPRGSSTDTQYF.

This clonotype was detected many times. V is TRBV29-1 and J is TRBJ1-1; the D is unclear. Germline CDR1 is SQVTM and CDR2 is ANQGSEA. Trimming cost V 6 bases and J 0 bases, with 8 bases left between them. This CDR3 spans 12 amino acids. The CDR3: CSVAVMNTEAFF. DNA of the CDR3: TGCAGCGTGGCGGTGATGAACACTGAAGCTTTCTTT.

The J gene is TRBJ2-7, the V gene TRBV7-9, with a weak D call TRBD2 (5 bases). The ends were cut back, 7 bases at V and 5 bases at J, with 15 bases in the middle. In germline, CDR1 is SEHNR, CDR2 FQNEAQ (reference sequence). The CDR3 length is 13 residues. The CDR3 sequence: CASIPFAGHEQYF. The CDR3 bases are TGTGCCAGCATCCCCTTTGCGGGCCACGAGCAGTACTTC.